This T cell receptor beta chain appears in the sequencing data of a study of T cell clonotyping in hematopoietic cell transplantation. Germline V gives CDR1 SGHRS, CDR2 YFSETQ. V shed 1 base and J 8 bases; nucleotides not matched to a gene: 14. This CDR3 is built from 16 residues. Worth noting for this clone: Its antigen is unknown.

Profiling relied on immunoSEQ multiplex PCR, and the TCRdb table lists in-frame clones only, not all of them. This repertoire shows under 45,000 clones, 88% found once; its top ten account for almost 2%. The study, taken as a whole, reports: Few recipient clonotypes overlapped donors; over 97% were de novo at given depth. Broader posttransplant TCR repertoire diversity was predicted by graft donor and pretransplant recipient Inverse Simpson Index values.

The chain employs TRBV5-1 and TRBJ1-2; 7 bases line up with TRBD1. Sequencing was done on a sample of peripheral blood mononuclear cells. The origin of this receptor is a woman aged 40 to 50 in good health. Some clones in this sample may be carry-over from other donors' samples. The CDR3 nucleotides read TGCGCCAGCAGCTTGTCCCTGACAGGGTTGCCGGGCGGCTACACCTTC. Translating it yields CASSLSLTGLPGGYTF.